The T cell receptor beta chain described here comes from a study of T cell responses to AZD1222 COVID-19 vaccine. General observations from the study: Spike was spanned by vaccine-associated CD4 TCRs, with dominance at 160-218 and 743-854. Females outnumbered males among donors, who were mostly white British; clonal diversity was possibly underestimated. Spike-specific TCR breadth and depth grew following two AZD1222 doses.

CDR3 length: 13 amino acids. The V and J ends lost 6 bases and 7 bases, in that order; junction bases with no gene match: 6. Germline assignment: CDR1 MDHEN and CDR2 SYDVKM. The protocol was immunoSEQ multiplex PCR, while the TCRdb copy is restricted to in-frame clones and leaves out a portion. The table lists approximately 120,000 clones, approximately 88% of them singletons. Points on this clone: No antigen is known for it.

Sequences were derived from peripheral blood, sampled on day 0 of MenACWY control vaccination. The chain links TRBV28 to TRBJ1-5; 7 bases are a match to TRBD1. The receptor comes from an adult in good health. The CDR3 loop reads CASRRQGSQPQHF. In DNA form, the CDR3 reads TGTGCCAGCAGGCGACAGGGATCCCAGCCCCAGCATTTT.